This T cell receptor (beta chain) comes out of a study of shared T cell receptors in the human thymus. Some clones are missing from TCRdb's copy, which holds only in-frame ones; the method was immunoSEQ multiplex PCR. The sample contains 500,000 to 750,000 clones, 85% to 90% of which appear only once. This clone came up once. There are 19 residues in the CDR3. The germline V gene has CDR1 SGHDN and CDR2 FVKESK. J was trimmed by 4 bases and V by 1 base; bases with no gene match: 17. These same data were also listed under a study on human thymus T cells. That report notes: Those donating were healthy Finnish infants in corrective surgery for congenital heart defects. The source of the thymus tissue was resections taken during corrective heart surgery.

Sequenced sample: thymocytes. The rearrangement uses TRBV14 and TRBJ2-7; 9 bases are shared with TRBD2. This clonotype originated in a boy under two years old with a congenital heart defect. CDR3 bases: TGTGCCAGCAGCCAAGGTGGTAGCGGGAGCCCGCGGGGTGGGTACGAGCAGTACTTC. It is translated as CASSQGGSGSPRGGYEQYF.